This T cell receptor (beta chain) emerged from a study of regulatory and conventional T cells in RAG deficiency. Notes on the study in general: Shannon entropy was markedly lower and Simpson indices higher in RAG-deficient patients than control T-cell subsets.

V lost 1 base to trimming and J lost 6 bases, with 13 bases between them. The CDR3 consists of 15 residues. Germline V lookup: CDR1 MNHEY, CDR2 SMNVEV (reference sequence). Clones were read by immunoSEQ multiplex PCR, and TCRdb kept only the in-frame ones, dropping some. The sample lists approximately 7,000 clones, roughly 78% occurring once. Remarks on this clone: Its cognate antigen is unknown.

This sample was shared with a second study, whose subject was regulatory T cells. From that report: Primers: 52 TRBV forward and 13 TRBJ reverse.

J is TRBJ1-5 and V is TRBV27; TRBD1 is a possible D gene (6 bases). Specimen: CD8+ T cells sorted from blood. This sequence was found in a human donor in good health. This chain's CDR3 is CASSLYAGAVQPQHF. CDR3 coding DNA: TGTGCCAGCAGTTTATATGCAGGGGCGGTTCAGCCCCAGCATTTT.